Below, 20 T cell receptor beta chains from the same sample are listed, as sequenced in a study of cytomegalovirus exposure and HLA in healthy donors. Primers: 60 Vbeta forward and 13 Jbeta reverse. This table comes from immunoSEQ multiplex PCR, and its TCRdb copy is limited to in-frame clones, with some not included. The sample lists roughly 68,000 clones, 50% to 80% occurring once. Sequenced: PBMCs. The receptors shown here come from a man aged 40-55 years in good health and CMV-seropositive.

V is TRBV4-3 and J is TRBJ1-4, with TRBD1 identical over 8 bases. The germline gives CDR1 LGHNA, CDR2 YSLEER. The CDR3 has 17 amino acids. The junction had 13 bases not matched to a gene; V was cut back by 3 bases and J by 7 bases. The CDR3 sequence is CASSHRGQGGISEKLFF. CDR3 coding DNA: TGCGCCAGCAGCCACCGCGGACAGGGAGGGATTAGTGAAAAACTGTTTTTT.

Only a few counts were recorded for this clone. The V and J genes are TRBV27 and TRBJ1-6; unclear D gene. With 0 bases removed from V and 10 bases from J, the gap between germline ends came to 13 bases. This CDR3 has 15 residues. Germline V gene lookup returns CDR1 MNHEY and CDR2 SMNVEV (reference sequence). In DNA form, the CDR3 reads TGTGCCAGCAGTTTATCGTACACGAGGAGGTCACCCCTCCACTTT. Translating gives CASSLSYTRRSPLHF.

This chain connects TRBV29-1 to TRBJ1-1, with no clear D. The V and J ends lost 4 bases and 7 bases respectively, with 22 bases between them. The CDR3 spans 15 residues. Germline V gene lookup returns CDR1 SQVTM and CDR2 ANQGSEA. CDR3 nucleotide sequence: TGCAGCGTTGTCGGAGGTTGGGGTACCCCAGGTGAAGCTTTCTTT. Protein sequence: CSVVGGWGTPGEAFF.

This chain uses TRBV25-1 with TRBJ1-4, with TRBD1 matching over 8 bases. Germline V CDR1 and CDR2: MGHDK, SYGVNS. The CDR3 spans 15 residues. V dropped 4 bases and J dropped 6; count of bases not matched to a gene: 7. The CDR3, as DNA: TGTGCCAGCAGTGCCTCGACAGGGGTGGATGAAAAACTGTTTTTT. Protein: CASSASTGVDEKLFF. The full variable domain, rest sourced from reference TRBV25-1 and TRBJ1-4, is EADIYQTPRYLVIGTGKKITLECSQTMGHDKMYWYQQDPGMELHLIHYSYGVNSTEKGDLSSESTVSRIRTEHFPLTLESARPSHTSQYLCASSASTGVDEKLFFGSGTQLSVL.

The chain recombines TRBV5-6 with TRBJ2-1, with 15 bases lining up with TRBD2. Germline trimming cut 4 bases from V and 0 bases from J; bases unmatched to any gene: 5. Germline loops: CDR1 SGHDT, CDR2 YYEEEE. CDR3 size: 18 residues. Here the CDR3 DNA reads TGTGCCAGCAGCGGACTAGCGGGGGGGAGTAGCTCCTACAATGAGCAGTTCTTC. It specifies CASSGLAGGSSSYNEQFF.

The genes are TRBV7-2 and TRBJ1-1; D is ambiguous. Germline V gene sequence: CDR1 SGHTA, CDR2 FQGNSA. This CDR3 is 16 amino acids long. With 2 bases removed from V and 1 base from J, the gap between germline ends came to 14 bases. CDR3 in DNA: TGTGCCAGCAGCTTAAGCCCCCAAATTAAGAACACTGAAGCTTTCTTT. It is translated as CASSLSPQIKNTEAFF.

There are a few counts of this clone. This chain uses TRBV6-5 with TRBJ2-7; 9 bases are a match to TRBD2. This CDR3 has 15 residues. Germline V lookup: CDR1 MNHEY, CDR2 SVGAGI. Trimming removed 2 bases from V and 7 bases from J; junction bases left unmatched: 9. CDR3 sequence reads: CASSYNIAGVGEQYF. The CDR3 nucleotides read TGTGCCAGCAGTTACAATATAGCGGGGGTTGGAGAGCAGTACTTC.

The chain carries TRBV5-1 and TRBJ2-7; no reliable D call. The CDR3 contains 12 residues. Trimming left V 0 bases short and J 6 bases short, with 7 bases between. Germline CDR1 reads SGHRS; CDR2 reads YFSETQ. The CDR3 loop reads CASSLVQSEQYF. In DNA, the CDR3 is TGCGCCAGCAGCTTGGTGCAGTCCGAGCAGTACTTC.

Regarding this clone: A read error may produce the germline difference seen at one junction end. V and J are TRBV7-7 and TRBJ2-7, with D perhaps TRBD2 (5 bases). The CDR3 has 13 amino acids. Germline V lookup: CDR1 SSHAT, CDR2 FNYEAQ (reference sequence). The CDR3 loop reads CASSFGVTYEQYF. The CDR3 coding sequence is TGTGCTAGCAGCTTCGGGGTTACGTACGAGCAGTACTTC. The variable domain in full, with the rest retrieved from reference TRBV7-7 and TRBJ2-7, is GAGVSQSPRYKVTKRGQDVTLRCDPISSHATLYWYQQALGQGPEFLTYFNYEAQPDKSGLPSDRFSAERPEGSISTLTIQRTEQRDSAMYRCASSFGVTYEQYFGPGTRLTVT.

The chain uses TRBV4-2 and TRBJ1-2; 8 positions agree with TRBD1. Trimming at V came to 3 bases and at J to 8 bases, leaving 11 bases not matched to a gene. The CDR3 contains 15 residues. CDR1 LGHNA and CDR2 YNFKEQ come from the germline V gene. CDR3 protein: CASSQLGQGAEGYTF. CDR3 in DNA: TGTGCCAGCAGCCAGCTTGGCCAGGGGGCGGAGGGCTACACCTTC.

This CDR3 is CASSRKAGYEQYF. Written as DNA, the CDR3 is TGTGCCAGCAGCCGCAAGGCGGGCTACGAGCAGTACTTC. V and J are TRBV28 and TRBJ2-7, with D maybe TRBD2 (5 bases). Germline V lookup: CDR1 MDHEN, CDR2 SYDVKM. V lost 6 bases and J 3 bases, leaving 12 bases between the germline ends. There are 13 residues in the CDR3.

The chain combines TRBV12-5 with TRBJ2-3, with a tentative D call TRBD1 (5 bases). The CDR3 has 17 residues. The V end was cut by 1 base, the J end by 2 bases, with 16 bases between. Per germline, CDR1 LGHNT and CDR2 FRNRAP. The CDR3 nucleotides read TGTGCTAGTGGTTTGGCCATCAGGGTTGAGAACACAGATACGCAGTATTTT. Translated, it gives CASGLAIRVENTDTQYF.

This chain's CDR3 is CASSTGDASTGELFF. The CDR3, as DNA: TGCGCCAGCAGCACAGGAGACGCGAGCACCGGGGAGCTGTTTTTT. The chain uses TRBV5-1 and TRBJ2-2, with D possibly TRBD1 on 5 matching bases. Germline lookup yields CDR1 SGHRS and CDR2 YFSETQ. Trimming left V 4 bases short and J 4 bases short, with 14 bases between. CDR3 length: 15 residues.

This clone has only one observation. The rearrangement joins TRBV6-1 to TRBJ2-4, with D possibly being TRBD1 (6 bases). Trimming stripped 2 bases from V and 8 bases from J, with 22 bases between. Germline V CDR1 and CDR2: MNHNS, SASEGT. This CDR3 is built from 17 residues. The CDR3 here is CASSESVGGQGWDIQYF. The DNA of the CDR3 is TGTGCCAGCAGTGAATCTGTTGGGGGCCAGGGTTGGGACATTCAGTACTTC.

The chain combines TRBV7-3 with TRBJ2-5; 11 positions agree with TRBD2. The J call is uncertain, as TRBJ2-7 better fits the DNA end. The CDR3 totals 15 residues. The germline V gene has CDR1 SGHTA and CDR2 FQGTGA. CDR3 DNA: TGTGCCAGCAGCCAAGGACTAGCGGGTCCCTACGAGCAGTACTTC. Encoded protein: CASSQGLAGPYEQYF.

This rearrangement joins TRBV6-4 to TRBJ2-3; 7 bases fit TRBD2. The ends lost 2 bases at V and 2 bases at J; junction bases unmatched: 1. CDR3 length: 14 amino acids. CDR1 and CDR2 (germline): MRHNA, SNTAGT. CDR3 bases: TGTGCCAGCAGTGACGGGACTAACACAGATACGCAGTATTTT. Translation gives CASSDGTNTDTQYF.

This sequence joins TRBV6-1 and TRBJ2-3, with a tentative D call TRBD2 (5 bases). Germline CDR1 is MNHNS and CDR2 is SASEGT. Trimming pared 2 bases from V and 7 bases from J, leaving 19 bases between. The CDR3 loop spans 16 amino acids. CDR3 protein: CASSESGSSTPYTQYF. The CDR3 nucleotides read TGTGCCAGCAGTGAAAGCGGTTCCTCAACACCCTATACGCAGTATTTT.

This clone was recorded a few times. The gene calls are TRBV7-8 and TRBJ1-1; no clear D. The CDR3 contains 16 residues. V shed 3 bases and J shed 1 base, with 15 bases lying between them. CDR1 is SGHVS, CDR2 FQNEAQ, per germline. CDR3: CASSLGATYQNTEAFF. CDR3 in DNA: TGTGCCAGCAGCTTGGGAGCCACCTACCAGAACACTGAAGCTTTCTTT.

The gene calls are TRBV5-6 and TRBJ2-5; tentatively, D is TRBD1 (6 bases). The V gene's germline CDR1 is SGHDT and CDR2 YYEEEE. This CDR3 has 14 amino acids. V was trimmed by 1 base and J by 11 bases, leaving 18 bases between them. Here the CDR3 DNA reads TGTGCCAGCAGCTTGCAAGGGCAGGGGCTGGAGCAGTACTTC. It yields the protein CASSLQGQGLEQYF. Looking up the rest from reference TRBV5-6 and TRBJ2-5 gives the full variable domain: DAGVTQSPTHLIKTRGQQVTLRCSPKSGHDTVSWYQQALGQGPQFIFQYYEEEERQRGNFPDRFSGHQFPNYSSELNVNALLLGDSALYLCASSLQGQGLEQYFGPGTRLLVL.

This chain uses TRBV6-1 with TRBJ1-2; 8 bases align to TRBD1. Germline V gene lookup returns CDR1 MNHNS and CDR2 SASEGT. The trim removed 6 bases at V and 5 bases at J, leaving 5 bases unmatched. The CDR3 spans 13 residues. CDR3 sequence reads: CASSEDREYGYTF. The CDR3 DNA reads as TGTGCCAGCAGCGAGGACAGGGAATATGGCTACACCTTC.